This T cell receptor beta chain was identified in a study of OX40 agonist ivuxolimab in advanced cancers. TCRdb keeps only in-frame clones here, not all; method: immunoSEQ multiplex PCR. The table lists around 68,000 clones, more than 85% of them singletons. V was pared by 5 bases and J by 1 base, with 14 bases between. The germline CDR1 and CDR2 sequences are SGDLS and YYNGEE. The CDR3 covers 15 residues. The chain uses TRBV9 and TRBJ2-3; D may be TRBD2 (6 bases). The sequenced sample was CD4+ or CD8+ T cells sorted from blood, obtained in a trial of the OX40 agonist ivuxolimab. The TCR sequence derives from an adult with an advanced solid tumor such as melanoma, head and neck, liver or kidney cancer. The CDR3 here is CASSEEGYRTDTQYF. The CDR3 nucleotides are TGTGCCAGCAGTGAGGAGGGCTACCGCACAGATACGCAGTATTTT.